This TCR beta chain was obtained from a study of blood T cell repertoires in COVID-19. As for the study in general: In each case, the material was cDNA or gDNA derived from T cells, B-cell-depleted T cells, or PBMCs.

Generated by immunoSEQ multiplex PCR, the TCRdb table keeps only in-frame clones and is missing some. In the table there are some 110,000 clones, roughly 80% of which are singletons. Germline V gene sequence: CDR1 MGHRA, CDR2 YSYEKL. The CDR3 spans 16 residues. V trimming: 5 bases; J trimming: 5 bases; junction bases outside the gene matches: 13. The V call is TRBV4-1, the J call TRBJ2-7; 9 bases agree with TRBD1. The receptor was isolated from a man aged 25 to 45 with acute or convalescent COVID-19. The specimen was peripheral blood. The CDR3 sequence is CASSNQVVQGAHEQYF. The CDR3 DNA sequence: TGCGCCAGCAGCAACCAGGTGGTACAGGGGGCCCACGAGCAGTACTTC.